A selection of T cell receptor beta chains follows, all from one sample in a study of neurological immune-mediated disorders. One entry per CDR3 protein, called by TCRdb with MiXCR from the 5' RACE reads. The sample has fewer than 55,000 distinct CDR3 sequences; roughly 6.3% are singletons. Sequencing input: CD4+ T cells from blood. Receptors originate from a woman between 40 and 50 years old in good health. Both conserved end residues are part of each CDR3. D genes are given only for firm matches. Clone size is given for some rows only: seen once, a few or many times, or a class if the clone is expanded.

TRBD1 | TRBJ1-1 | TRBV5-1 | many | TGCGCCAGCAGCCCCCCAAAGAGGGGGCCAGAAGCTTTCTTT | CASSPPKRGPEAFF
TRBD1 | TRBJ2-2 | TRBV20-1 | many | TGCAGTGCTAGGTGGCCAGGGGGCGGCGCGAACACCGGGGAGCTGTTTTTT | CSARWPGGGANTGELFF
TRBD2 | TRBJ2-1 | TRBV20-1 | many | TGCAGTGCTCTCCCACTAGCGGGAGGAGAAATTGAGCAGTTCTTC | CSALPLAGGEIEQFF
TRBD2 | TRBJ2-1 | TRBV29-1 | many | TGCAGCGTTAATGGCGGGAGCAGTAGGAATGAGCAGTTCTTC | CSVNGGSSRNEQFF
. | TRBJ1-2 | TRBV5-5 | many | TGTGCCAGCAGCTTGGGAGGGGGTTATGGCTACACCTTC | CASSLGGGYGYTF
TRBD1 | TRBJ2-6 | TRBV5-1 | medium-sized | TGCGCCAGCAGCTCCGATCCCTCAGGGGGCGCTGGGGCCAACGTCCTGACTTTC | CASSSDPSGGAGANVLTF
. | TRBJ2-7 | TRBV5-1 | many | TGCGCCAGCAGCCGGACCGCAAGCTACGAGCAGTACTTC | CASSRTASYEQYF
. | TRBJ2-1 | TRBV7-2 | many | TGTGCCAGCAGCTTATACCAGCCTTACAATGAGCAGTTCTTC | CASSLYQPYNEQFF
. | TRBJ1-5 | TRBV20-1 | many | TGCAGTGCTAGTAGGTCCAGAATCCAGGGCAATCAGCCCCAGCATTTT | CSASRSRIQGNQPQHF
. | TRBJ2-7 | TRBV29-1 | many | TGCAGTTCTGTCTCAGGAAAGGGACACCTGGTCTCCTACGAGCAGTACTTC | CSSVSGKGHLVSYEQYF
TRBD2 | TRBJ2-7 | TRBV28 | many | TGTGCCAGCAACACCGCGACTAGCGGGACCATCGAGCAGTACTTC | CASNTATSGTIEQYF
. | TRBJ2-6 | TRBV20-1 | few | TGCAGTGCTAGAGATTCTCAAACCGTAAGACAAAACAACGTCCTGACTTTC | CSARDSQTVRQNNVLTF
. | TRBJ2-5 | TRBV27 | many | TGTGCCAGCACCAGAACGGGGGGCTGGGGAGAGACCCAGTACTTC | CASTRTGGWGETQYF
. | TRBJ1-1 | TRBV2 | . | TGTGCCAGCAGTCCCACGGGTCTCACTGAAGCTTTCTTT | CASSPTGLTEAFF
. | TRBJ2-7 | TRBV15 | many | TGTGCCACCAGCAGAGATCCAGGCTACGAGCAGTACTTC | CATSRDPGYEQYF
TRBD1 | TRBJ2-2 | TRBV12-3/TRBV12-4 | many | TGTGCCAGCAGTTTCCGGCAGGGGGCGATTGGCGGGGAGCTGTTTTTT | CASSFRQGAIGGELFF
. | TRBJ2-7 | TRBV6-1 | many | TGTGCCAGCAGGCCTAGCGGAGGGGGCTACGAGCAGTACTTC | CASRPSGGGYEQYF
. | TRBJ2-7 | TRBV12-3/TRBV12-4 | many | TGTGCCAGCAGTCCGTATGAGGGTTTTGGGTACTTC | CASSPYEGFGYF
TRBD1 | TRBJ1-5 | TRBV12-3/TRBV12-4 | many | TGTGCCAGCACCCCGGGACAGTTATACAATCAGCCCCAGCATTTT | CASTPGQLYNQPQHF
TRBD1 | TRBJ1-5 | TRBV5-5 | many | TGTGCCAGCAGCTTGGGGACAGGGGCGGGAAATCAGCCCCAGCATTTT | CASSLGTGAGNQPQHF
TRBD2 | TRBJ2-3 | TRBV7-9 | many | TGTGCCAGCACCCCAGGTACTAGCGGAGTCACAGATACGCAGTATTTT | CASTPGTSGVTDTQYF
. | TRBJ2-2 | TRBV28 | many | TGTGCTGCTGCGGGGTCGGGCACCGGGGAGCTGTTTTTT | CAAAGSGTGELFF
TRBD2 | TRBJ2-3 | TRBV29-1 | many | TGCAGCGTTGGAGGGGCTATCGTAGCGGGAGGCACAGATACGCAGTATTTT | CSVGGAIVAGGTDTQYF
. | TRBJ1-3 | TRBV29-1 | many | TGCAGCGCCAGGGCTCCCGGAAACACCATATATTTT | CSARAPGNTIYF
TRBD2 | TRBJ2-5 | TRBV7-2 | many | TGTGCCAGCAGCCCTGGCGGGAGGGCCGTAGAGACCCAGTACTTC | CASSPGGRAVETQYF
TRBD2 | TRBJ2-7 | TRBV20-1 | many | TGCAGTGCTCATAGCGGGAGGGGATCCTACGAGCAGTACTTC | CSAHSGRGSYEQYF
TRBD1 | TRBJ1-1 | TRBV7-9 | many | TGTGCCAGCAGCTTTAGAGGGGGCCAGAACACTGAAGCTTTCTTT | CASSFRGGQNTEAFF
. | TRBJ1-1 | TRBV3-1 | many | TGTGCCAGCAGCCAAGATGAGGTGAACACTGAAGCTTTCTTT | CASSQDEVNTEAFF
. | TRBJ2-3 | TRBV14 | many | TGTGCCAGCAGCCAACTGACAGTCAGCACAGATACGCAGTATTTT | CASSQLTVSTDTQYF